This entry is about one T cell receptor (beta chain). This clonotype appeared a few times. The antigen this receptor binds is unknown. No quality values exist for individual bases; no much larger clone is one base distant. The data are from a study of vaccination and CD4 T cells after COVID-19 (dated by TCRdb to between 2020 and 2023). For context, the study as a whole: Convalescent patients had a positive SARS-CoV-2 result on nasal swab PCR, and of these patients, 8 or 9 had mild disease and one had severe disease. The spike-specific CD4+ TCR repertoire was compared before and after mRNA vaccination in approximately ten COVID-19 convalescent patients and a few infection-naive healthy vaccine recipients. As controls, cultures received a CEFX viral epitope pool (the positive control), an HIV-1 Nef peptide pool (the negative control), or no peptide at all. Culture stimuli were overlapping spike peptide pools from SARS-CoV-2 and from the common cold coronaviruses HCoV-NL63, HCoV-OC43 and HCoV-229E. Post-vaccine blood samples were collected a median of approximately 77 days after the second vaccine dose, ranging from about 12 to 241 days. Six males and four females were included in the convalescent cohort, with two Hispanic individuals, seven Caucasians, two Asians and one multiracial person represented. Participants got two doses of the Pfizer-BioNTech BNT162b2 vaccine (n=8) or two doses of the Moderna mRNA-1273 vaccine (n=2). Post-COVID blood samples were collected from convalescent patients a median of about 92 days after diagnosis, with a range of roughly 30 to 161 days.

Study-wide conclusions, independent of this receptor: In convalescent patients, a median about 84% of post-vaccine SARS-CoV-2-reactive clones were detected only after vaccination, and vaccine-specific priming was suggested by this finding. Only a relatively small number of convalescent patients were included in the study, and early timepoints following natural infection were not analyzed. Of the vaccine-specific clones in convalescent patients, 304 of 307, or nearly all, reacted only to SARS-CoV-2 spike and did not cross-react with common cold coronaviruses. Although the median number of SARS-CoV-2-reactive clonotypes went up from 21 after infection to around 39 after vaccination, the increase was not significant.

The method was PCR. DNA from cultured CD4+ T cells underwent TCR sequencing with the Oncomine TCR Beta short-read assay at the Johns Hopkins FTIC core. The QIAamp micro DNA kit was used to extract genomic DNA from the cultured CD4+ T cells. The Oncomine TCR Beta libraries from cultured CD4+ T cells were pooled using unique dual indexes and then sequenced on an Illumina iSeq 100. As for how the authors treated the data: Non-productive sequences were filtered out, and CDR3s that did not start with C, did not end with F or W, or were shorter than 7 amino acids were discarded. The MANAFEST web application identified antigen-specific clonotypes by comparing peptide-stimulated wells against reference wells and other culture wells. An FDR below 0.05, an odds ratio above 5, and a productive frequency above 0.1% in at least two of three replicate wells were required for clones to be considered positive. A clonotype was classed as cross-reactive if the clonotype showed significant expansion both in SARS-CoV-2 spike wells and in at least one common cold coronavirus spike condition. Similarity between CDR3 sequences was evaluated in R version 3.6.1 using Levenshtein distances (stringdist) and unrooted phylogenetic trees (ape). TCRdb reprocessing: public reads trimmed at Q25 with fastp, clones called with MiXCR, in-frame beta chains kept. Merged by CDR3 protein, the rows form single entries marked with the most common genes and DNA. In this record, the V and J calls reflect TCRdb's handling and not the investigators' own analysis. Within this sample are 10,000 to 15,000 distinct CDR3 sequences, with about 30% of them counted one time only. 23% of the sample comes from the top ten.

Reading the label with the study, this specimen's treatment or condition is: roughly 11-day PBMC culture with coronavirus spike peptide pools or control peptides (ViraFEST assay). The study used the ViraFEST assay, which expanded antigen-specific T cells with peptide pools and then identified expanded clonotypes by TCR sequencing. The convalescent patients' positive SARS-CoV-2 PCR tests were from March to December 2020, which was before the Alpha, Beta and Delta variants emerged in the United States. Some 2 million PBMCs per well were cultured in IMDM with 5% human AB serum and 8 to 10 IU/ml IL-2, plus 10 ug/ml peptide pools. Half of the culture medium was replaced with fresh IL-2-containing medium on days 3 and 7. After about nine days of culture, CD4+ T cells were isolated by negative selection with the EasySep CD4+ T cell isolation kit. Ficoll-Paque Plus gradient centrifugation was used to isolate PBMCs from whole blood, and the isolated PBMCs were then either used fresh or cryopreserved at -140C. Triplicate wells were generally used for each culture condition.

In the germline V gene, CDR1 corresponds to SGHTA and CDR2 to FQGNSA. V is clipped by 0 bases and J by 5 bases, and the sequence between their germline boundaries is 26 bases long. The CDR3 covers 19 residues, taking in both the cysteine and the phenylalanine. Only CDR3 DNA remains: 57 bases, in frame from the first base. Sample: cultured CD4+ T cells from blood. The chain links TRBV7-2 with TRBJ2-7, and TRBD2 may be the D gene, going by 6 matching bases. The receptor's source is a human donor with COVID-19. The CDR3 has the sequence CASSLAGRGWLASGHEQYF. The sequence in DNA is TGTGCCAGCAGCTTAGCGGGGCGGGGCTGGCTCGCAAGTGGTCACGAGCAGTACTTC.